This entry concerns a single T cell receptor beta chain. Its antigen remains unidentified. This entry is derived from a study of OX40 agonist ivuxolimab in advanced cancers. The data were produced by immunoSEQ multiplex PCR, yet TCRdb's version contains in-frame clones alone and is incomplete. This table holds 20,000 or so clones, around 82% found once. Findings and caveats of the study: More expanded clones were seen, on average, in CD8+ T cells than in CD4+. The study observed clonal expansion of CD4+ and CD8+ blood T cells by week 6 at 0.1 to 3.0 mg/kg.

Patients with autoimmune history or systemic immunosuppression were excluded. The CDR3 contains 19 residues. CDR1 is SGHNT and CDR2 is YYREEE in the germline V gene (reference sequence). J was trimmed by 2 bases and V by 0 bases; bases with no gene match: 10. The chain joins TRBV5-4 to TRBJ2-6; 8 bases map to TRBD1. This receptor was obtained from an adult with an advanced solid tumor such as melanoma, head and neck, liver or kidney cancer. This sample comprised CD4+ or CD8+ T cells sorted from blood, obtained in a trial of the OX40 agonist ivuxolimab. Here the CDR3 reads CASSLGQGANSPGANVLTF. The CDR3 region has the DNA TGTGCCAGCAGCTTGGGGCAGGGGGCGAATTCCCCTGGGGCCAACGTCCTGACTTTC.